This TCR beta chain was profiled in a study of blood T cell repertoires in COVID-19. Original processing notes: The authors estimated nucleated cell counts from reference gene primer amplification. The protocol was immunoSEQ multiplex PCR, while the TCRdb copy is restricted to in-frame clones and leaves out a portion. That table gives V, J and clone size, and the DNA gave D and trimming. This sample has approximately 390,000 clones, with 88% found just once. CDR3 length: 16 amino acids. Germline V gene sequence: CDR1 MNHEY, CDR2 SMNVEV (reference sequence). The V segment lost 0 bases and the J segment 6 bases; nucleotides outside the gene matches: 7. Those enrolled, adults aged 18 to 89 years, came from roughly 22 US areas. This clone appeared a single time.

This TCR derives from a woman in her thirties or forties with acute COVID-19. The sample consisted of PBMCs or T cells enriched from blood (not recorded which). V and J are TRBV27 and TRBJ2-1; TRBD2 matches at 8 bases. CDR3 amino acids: CASSLSTGGPLNEQFF. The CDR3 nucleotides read TGTGCCAGCAGTTTATCGACGGGGGGGCCCCTCAATGAGCAGTTCTTC.